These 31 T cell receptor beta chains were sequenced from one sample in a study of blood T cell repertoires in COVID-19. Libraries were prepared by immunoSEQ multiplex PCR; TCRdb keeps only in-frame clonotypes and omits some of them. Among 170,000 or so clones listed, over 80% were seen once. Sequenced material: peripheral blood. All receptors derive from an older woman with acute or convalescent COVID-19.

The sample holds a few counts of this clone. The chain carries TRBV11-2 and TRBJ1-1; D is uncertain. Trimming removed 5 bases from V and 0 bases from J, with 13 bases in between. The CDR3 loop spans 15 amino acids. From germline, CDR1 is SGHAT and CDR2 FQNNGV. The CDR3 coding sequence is TGTGCCAGCAGCGCCGGGCGCGGGGTGAACACTGAAGCTTTCTTT. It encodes CASSAGRGVNTEAFF. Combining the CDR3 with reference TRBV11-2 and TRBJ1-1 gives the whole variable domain EAGVAQSPRYKIIEKRQSVAFWCNPISGHATLYWYQQILGQGPKLLIQFQNNGVVDDSQLPKDRFSAERLKGVDSTLKIQPAKLEDSAVYLCASSAGRGVNTEAFFGQGTRLTVV.

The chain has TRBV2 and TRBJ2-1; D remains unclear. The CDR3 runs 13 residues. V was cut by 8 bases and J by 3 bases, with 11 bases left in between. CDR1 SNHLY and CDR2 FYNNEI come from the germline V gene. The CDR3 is CASVRRFYNEQFF. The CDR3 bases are TGTGCCAGCGTGAGGCGCTTCTACAATGAGCAGTTCTTC.

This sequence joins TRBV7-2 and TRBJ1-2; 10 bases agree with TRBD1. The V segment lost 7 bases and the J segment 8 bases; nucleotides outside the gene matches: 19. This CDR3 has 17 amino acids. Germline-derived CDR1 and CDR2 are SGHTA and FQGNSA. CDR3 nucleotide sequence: TGTGCCAGCACCCTTTCCTACTCCGGGACAGGGGATGAGGGCTACACCTTC. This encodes CASTLSYSGTGDEGYTF.

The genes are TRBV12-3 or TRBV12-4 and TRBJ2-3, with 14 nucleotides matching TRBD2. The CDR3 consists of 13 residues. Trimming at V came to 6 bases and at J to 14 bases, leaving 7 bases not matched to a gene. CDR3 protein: CASSRLAGGVAYF. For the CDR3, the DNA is TGTGCCAGCAGCCGACTAGCGGGGGGGGTCGCGTATTTT.

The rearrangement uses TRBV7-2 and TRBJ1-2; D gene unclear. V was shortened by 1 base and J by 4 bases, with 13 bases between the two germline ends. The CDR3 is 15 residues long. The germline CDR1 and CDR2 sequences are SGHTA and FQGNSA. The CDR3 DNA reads TGTGCCAGCAGCTTAGGCTCGGCGGTCGGCTATGGCTACACCTTC. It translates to CASSLGSAVGYGYTF.

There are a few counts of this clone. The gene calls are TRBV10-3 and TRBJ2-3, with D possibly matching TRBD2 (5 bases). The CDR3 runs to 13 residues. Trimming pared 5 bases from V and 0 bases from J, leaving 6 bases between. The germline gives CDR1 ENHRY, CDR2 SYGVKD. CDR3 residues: CAISRTSTDTQYF. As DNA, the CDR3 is TGTGCCATCAGTAGGACTAGCACAGATACGCAGTATTTT.

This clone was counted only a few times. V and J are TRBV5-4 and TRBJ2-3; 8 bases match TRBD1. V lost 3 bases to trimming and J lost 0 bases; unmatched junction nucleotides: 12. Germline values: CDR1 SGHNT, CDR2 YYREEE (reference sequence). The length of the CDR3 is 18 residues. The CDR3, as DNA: TGTGCCAGCAGCTCCCGGACAGGGCAGGGGGCTAGCACAGATACGCAGTATTTT. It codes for CASSSRTGQGASTDTQYF.

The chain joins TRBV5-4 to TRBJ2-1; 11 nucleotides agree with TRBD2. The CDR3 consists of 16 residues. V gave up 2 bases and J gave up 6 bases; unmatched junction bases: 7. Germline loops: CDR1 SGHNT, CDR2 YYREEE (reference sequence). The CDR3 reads CASSLLAGGRFNEQFF. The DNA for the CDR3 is TGTGCCAGCAGCTTATTAGCGGGGGGGCGTTTCAATGAGCAGTTCTTC.

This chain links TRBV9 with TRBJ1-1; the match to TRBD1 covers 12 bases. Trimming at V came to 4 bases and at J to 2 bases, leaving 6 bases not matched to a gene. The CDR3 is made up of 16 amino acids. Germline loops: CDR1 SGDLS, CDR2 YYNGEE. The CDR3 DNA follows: TGTGCCAGCAGCCGGGACAGGGGGCGAGTAAACACTGAAGCTTTCTTT. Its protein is CASSRDRGRVNTEAFF.

DNA for the CDR3: TGCGCCAGCAGCTTGCACGGGGGGAACACCGGGGAGCTGTTTTTT. Translation: CASSLHGGNTGELFF. This sequence joins TRBV5-1 and TRBJ2-2; TRBD2 might be the D (6 bases). Germline V gene data show CDR1 as SGHRS and CDR2 as YFSETQ. This CDR3 spans 15 amino acids. V lost 1 base and J lost 1, with 8 bases in between.

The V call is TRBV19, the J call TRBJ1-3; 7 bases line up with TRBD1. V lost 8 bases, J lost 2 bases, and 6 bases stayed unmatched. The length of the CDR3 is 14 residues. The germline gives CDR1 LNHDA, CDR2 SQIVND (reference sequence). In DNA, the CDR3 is TGTGCCAGTCAGAACAGGGGACCTGGAAACACCATATATTTT. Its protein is CASQNRGPGNTIYF. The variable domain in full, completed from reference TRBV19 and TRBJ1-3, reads DGGITQSPKYLFRKEGQNVTLSCEQNLNHDAMYWYRQDPGQGLRLIYYSQIVNDFQKGDIAEGYSVSREKKESFPLTVTSAQKNPTAFYLCASQNRGPGNTIYFGEGSWLTVV.

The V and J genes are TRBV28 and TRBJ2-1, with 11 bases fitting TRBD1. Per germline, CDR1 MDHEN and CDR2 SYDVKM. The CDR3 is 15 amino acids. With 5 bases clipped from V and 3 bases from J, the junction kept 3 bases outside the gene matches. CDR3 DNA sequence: TGTGCCAGCAGTCCGGACAGGGGGCTCTACAATGAGCAGTTCTTC. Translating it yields CASSPDRGLYNEQFF.

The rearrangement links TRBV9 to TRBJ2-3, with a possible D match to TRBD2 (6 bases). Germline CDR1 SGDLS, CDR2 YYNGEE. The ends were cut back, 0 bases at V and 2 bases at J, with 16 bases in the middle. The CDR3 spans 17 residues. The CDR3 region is CASSVGTSGVATDTQYF. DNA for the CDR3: TGTGCCAGCAGCGTAGGTACGTCGGGGGTGGCCACAGATACGCAGTATTTT.

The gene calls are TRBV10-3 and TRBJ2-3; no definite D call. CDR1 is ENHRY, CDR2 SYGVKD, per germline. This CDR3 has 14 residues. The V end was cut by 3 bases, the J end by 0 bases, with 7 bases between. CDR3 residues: CAISEVQSTDTQYF. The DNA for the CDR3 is TGTGCCATCAGTGAAGTACAGAGCACAGATACGCAGTATTTT.

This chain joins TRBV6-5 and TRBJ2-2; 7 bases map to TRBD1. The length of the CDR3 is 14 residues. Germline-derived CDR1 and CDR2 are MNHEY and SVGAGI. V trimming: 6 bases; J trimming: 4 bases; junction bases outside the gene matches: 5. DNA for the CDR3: TGTGCCAGCAGACCCCCAGGGGGCACCGGGGAGCTGTTTTTT. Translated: CASRPPGGTGELFF.

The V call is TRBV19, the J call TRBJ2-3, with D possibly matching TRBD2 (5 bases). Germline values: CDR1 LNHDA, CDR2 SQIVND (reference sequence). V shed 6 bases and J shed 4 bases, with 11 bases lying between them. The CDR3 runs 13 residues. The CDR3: CASRFLASDTQYF. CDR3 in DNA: TGTGCCAGTAGATTTCTAGCATCAGATACGCAGTATTTT.

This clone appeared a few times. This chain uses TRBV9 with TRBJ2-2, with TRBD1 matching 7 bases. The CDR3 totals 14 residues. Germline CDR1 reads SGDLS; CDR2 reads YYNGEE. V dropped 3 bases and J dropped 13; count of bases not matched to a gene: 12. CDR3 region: CASSAGTAVAGLFF. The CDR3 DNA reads TGTGCCAGCAGCGCCGGGACAGCCGTCGCTGGGCTGTTTTTT.

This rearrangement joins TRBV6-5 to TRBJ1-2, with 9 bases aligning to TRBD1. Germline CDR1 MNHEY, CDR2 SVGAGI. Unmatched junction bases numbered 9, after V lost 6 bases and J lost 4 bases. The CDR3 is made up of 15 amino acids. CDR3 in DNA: TGTGCCAGCAGACCTACTACAGGGGGCGGCTATGGCTACACCTTC. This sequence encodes CASRPTTGGGYGYTF.

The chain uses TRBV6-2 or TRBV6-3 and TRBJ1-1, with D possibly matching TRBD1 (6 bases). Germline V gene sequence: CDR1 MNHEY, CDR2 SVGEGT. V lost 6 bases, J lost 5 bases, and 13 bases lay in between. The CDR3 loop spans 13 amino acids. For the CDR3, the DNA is TGTGCCAGCAGCTTGGGACACCCGACTGAAGCTTTCTTT. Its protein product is CASSLGHPTEAFF.

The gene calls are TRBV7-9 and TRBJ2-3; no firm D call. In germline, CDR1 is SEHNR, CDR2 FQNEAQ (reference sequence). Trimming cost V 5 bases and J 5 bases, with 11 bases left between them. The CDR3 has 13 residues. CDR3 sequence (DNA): TGTGCCAGCAGCCTCACCCAGGTAGATACGCAGTATTTT. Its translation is CASSLTQVDTQYF.

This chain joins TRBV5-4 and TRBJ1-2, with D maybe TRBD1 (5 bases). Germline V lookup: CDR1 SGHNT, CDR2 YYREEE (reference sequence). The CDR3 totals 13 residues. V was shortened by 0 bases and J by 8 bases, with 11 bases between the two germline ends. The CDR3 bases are TGTGCCAGCAGCTTGGAAGCAGGGCGCGGCTACACCTTC. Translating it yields CASSLEAGRGYTF.

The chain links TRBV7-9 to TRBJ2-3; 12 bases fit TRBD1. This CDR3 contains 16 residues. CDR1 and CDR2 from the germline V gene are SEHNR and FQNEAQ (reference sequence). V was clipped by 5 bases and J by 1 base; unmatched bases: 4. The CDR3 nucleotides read TGTGCCAGCAGCCCAGGGACAGGGGGCGGCACAGATACGCAGTATTTT. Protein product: CASSPGTGGGTDTQYF.

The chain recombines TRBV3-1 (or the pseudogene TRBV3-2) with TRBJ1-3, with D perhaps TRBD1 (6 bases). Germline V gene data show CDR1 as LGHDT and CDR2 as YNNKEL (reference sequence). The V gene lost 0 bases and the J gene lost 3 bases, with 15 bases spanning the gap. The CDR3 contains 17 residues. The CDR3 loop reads CASSQDPPGASGNTIYF. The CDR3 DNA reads TGTGCCAGCAGCCAAGATCCCCCAGGGGCAAGTGGAAACACCATATATTTT.

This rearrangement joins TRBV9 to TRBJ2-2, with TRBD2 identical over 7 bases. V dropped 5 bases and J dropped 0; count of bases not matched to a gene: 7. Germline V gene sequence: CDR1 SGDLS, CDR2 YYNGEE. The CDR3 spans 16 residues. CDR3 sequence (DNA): TGTGCCAGCAGGGGTAAGGGACTAACGAACACCGGGGAGCTGTTTTTT. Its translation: CASRGKGLTNTGELFF. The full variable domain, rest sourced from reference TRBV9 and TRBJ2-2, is DSGVTQTPKHLITATGQRVTLRCSPRSGDLSVYWYQQSLDQGLQFLIQYYNGEERAKGNILERFSAQQFPDLHSELNLSSLELGDSALYFCASRGKGLTNTGELFFGEGSRLTVL.

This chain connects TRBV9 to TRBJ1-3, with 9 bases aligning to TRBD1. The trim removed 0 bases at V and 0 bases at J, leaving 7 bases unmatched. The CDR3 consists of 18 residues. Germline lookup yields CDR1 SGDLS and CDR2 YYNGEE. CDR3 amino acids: CASSVGGTGGISGNTIYF. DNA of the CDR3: TGTGCCAGCAGCGTAGGGGGTACAGGGGGCATCTCTGGAAACACCATATATTTT.

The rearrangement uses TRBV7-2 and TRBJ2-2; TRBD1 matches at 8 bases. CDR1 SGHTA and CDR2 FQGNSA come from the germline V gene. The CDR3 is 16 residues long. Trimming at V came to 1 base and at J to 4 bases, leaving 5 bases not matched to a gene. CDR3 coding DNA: TGTGCCAGCAGCTTAGGAGGACAGGGCCTCACCGGGGAGCTGTTTTTT. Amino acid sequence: CASSLGGQGLTGELFF. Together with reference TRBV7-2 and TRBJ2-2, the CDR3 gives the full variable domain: GAGVSQSPSNKVTEKGKDVELRCDPISGHTALYWYRQSLGQGLEFLIYFQGNSAPDKSGLPSDRFSAERTGGSVSTLTIQRTQQEDSAVYLCASSLGGQGLTGELFFGEGSRLTVL.

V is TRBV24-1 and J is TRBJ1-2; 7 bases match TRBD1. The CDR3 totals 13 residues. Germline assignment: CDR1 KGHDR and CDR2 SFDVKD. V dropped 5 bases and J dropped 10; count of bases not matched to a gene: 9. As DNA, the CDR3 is TGTGCCACCAGTGGTTCAGGGGGAAGAGACTACACCTTC. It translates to CATSGSGGRDYTF.

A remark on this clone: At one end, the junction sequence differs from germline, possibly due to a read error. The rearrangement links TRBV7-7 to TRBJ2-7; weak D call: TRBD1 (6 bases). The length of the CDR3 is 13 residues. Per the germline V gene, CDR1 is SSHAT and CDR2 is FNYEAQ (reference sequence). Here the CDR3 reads CASSLEGGYEQYF. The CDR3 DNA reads TGTGCTAGCAGCTTAGAAGGGGGCTACGAGCAGTACTTC.

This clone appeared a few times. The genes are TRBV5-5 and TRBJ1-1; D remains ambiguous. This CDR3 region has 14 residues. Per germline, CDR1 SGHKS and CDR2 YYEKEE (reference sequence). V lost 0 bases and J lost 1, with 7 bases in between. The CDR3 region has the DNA TGTGCCAGCAGCTTGGTAGCCAAGAACACTGAAGCTTTCTTT. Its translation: CASSLVAKNTEAFF. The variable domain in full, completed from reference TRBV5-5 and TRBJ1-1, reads DAGVTQSPTHLIKTRGQQVTLRCSPISGHKSVSWYQQVLGQGPQFIFQYYEKEERGRGNFPDRFSARQFPNYSSELNVNALLLGDSALYLCASSLVAKNTEAFFGQGTRLTVV.

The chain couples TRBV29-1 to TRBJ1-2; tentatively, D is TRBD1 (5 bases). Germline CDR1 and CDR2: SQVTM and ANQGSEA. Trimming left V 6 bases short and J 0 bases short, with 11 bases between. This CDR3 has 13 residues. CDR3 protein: CSVGQATNYGYTF. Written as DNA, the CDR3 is TGCAGCGTCGGACAAGCAACTAACTATGGCTACACCTTC.

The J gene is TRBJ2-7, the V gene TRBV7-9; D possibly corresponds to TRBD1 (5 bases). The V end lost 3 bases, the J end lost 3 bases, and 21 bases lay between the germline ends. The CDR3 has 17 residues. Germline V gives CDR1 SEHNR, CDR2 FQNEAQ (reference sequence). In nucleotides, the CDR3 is TGTGCCAGCAGCTTGGGATTGGGGCAGGGCCGACTCTACGAGCAGTACTTC. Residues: CASSLGLGQGRLYEQYF.